Below are 6 T cell receptor beta chains sequenced from a single sample in a study of blood T cell repertoires in COVID-19. Profiling relied on immunoSEQ multiplex PCR, and the TCRdb table lists in-frame clones only, not all of them. This table has approximately 220,000 clones, 87% appearing once. Sequencing input: peripheral blood. The receptor source for this set is a man aged 55-75 years who had recovered from COVID-19.

CDR3 sequence (DNA): TGTGCCAGCAGTTTATCGCAGGGGCTGAAAGAGACCCAGTACTTC. Its protein is CASSLSQGLKETQYF. The chain combines TRBV28 with TRBJ2-5; possible D gene TRBD1, 6 bases. CDR3 length: 15 amino acids. Trimming took 1 base from V and 3 from J, leaving 12 bases between them. Germline V gene lookup returns CDR1 MDHEN and CDR2 SYDVKM.

V and J are TRBV24-1 and TRBJ2-2; 7 positions agree with TRBD2. Germline V CDR1 and CDR2: KGHDR, SFDVKD. Losses at the gene ends were 5 bases for V and 7 bases for J; bases not matched to a gene: 3. CDR3 length equals 13 residues. CDR3 loop: CATSGLAYGELFF. CDR3 DNA: TGTGCCACCAGTGGACTAGCATACGGGGAGCTGTTTTTT.

The chain combines TRBV3-1 (or the pseudogene TRBV3-2) with TRBJ2-7, with a possible D match to TRBD2 (5 bases). CDR1 is LGHDT, CDR2 YNNKEL, per germline (reference sequence). V was trimmed by 2 bases and J by 7 bases, leaving 12 bases between them. CDR3 size: 13 residues. For the CDR3, the DNA is TGTGCCAGCAGCCAACCCAGACGCGGGGAGCAGTACTTC. The encoded protein is CASSQPRRGEQYF.

The chain has TRBV27 and TRBJ1-1; weak D call: TRBD1 (6 bases). Trimming removed 5 bases from V and 4 bases from J, with 8 bases in between. The germline CDR1 and CDR2 sequences are MNHEY and SMNVEV (reference sequence). This CDR3 contains 12 residues. The CDR3 is CASSRTATEAFF. The CDR3 DNA follows: TGTGCCAGCAGTCGGACAGCCACTGAAGCTTTCTTT.

A few counts support this clone. The V and J genes are TRBV6-5 and TRBJ1-1; 9 bases map to TRBD1. CDR1 is MNHEY and CDR2 is SVGAGI in the germline V gene. This CDR3 has 15 residues. J lost 3 bases, V lost 0 bases, and 2 bases had no gene match. CDR3 sequence: CASSYSRQGDTEAFF. Here the CDR3 DNA reads TGTGCCAGCAGTTACTCGAGACAGGGGGACACTGAAGCTTTCTTT.

The rearrangement joins TRBV2 to TRBJ1-1; TRBD1 matches 9 bases. This CDR3 is 14 amino acids long. After removal of 6 bases from V and 1 base from J, the junction contained 3 bases not matched to a gene. CDR1 and CDR2 from the germline V gene are SNHLY and FYNNEI. DNA for the CDR3: TGTGCCAGCAGCGTGGGACAGGGGAACACTGAAGCTTTCTTT. Its translation is CASSVGQGNTEAFF. The full variable domain, rest sourced from reference TRBV2 and TRBJ1-1, is EPEVTQTPSHQVTQMGQEVILRCVPISNHLYFYWYRQILGQKVEFLVSFYNNEISEKSEIFDDQFSVERPDGSNFTLKIRSTKLEDSAMYFCASSVGQGNTEAFFGQGTRLTVV.